The clone carrying this T cell receptor beta chain has a single count. V lost 6 bases, J lost 9 bases, and 24 bases lay in between. This CDR3 is 16 amino acids long. Germline V gene lookup returns CDR1 MNHEY and CDR2 SMNVEV (reference sequence). Profiled with immunoSEQ multiplex PCR; TCRdb holds only in-frame clones, not every one. Of over 150,000 clones listed, approximately 84% were seen once; the top ten hold approximately 6.5%. This sample is part of a study of blood T cell repertoires in COVID-19. The rearrangement links TRBV27 to TRBJ2-1, with a tentative D call TRBD2 (6 bases). Source material: PBMCs or T cells enriched from blood (not recorded which). The clonotype comes from a woman between 45 and 65 years old who had recovered from COVID-19. The DNA of the CDR3 is TGTGCCAGCAGCCCCTCCGCCCCCCCGCGGGGCGGTGAGCAGTTCTTC. Protein product: CASSPSAPPRGGEQFF.